Sequencing of this T cell receptor (beta chain) was carried out in a study of blood T cell repertoires in COVID-19. The ends were cut back, 2 bases at V and 9 bases at J, with 11 bases in the middle. Germline values: CDR1 MNHEY, CDR2 SMNVEV (reference sequence). The CDR3 consists of 13 residues. Assay: immunoSEQ multiplex PCR; the TCRdb copy retains only in-frame clones and omits some. The sample lists just over 300,000 clones; over 75% were seen once. The receptor comes from a woman in her 40s who had recovered from COVID-19. The chain links TRBV27 to TRBJ2-4, with a weak D call TRBD1 (5 bases). The specimen sequenced was PBMCs or T cells enriched from blood (not recorded which). The CDR3 spells CASSLSFQGIQYF. CDR3 bases: TGTGCCAGCAGTTTAAGTTTCCAGGGCATTCAGTACTTC.